This T cell receptor beta chain was sequenced during a study of radiotherapy plus CTLA-4 blockade in lung cancer. Findings and caveats of the study: Among reported predictors of response, early blood T cell clone dynamics with interferon-beta performed best.

Generated by immunoSEQ multiplex PCR, the TCRdb table keeps only in-frame clones and is missing some. The sample holds fewer than 140,000 clones, 85% seen once. The germline V and J ends were trimmed by 2 bases and 6 bases, with 14 bases remaining between them. CDR1 is LGHNA and CDR2 is YSLEER in the germline V gene. There are 15 residues in the CDR3. Alongside CTLA-4 blockade with ipilimumab, patients with chemo-refractory metastatic non-small-cell lung cancer received focal radiation. For this clone: Its antigen remains unknown.

Source: peripheral blood, taken from a patient treated with radiotherapy plus ipilimumab. This chain uses TRBV4-3 with TRBJ2-1; D might be TRBD1 or TRBD2, each matching 7 bases. The TCR originated in a human donor with non-small cell lung cancer that progressed on radiotherapy plus ipilimumab. Some clones in this sample may be carry-over from other donors' samples. The CDR3 loop is CASSQTDREGNEQFF. CDR3 nucleotides: TGCGCCAGCAGCCAAACAGACAGGGAGGGCAATGAGCAGTTCTTC.